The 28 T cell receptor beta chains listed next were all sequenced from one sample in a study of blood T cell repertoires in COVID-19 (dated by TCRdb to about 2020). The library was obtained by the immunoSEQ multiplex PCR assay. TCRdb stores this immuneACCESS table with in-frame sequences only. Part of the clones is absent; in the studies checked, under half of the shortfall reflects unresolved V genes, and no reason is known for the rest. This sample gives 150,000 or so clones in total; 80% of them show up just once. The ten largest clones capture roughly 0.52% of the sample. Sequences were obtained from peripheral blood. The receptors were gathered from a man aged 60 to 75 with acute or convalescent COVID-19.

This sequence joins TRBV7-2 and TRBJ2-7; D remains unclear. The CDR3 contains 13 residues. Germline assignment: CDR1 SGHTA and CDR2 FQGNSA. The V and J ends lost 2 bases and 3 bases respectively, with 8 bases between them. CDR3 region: CASSLTENYEQYF. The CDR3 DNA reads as TGTGCCAGCAGCTTAACGGAGAACTACGAGCAGTACTTC.

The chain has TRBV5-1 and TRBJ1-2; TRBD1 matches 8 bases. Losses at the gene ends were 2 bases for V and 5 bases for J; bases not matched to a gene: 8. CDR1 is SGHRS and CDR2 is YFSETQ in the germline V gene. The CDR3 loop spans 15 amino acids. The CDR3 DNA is TGCGCCAGCAGCTTCGGGCAGGGGGCGAATTATGGCTACACCTTC. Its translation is CASSFGQGANYGYTF. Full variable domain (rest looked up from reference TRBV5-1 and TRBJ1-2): KAGVTQTPRYLIKTRGQQVTLSCSPISGHRSVSWYQQTPGQGLQFLFEYFSETQRNKGNFPGRFSGRQFSNSRSEMNVSTLELGDSALYLCASSFGQGANYGYTFGSGTRLTVV.

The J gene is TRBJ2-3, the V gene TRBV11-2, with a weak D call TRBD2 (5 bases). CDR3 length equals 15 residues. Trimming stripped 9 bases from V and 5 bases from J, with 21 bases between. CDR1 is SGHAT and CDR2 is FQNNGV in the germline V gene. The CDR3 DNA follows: TGTGCCAGTTCCTGGAGGTTCGGGCAGAGAGATACGCAGTATTTT. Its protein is CASSWRFGQRDTQYF.

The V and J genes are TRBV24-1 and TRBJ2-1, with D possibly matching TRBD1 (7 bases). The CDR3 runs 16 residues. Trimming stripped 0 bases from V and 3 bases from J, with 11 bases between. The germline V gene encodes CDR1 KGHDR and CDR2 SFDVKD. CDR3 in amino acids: CATSDLQGGHYNEQFF. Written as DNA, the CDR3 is TGTGCCACCAGTGATTTGCAGGGGGGACACTACAATGAGCAGTTCTTC.

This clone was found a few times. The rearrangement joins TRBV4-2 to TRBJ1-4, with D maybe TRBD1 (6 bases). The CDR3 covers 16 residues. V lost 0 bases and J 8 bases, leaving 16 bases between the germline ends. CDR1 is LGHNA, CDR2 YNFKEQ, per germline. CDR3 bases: TGTGCCAGCAGCCAAGATCCAGGGCAGGGGAACGAAAAACTGTTTTTT. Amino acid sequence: CASSQDPGQGNEKLFF.

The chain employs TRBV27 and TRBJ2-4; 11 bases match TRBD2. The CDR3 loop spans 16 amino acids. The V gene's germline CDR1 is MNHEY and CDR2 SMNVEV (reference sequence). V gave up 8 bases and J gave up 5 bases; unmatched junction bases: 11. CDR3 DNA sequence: TGTGCCAGCCGGAGACTAGCGGGACCGGGGGAAAACATTCAGTACTTC. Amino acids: CASRRLAGPGENIQYF.

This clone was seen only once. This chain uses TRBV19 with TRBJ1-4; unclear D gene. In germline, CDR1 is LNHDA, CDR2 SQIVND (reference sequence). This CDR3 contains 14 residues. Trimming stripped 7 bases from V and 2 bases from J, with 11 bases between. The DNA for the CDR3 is TGTGCCAGTACCGGGAGGGCGACTAATGAAAAACTGTTTTTT. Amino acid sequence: CASTGRATNEKLFF.

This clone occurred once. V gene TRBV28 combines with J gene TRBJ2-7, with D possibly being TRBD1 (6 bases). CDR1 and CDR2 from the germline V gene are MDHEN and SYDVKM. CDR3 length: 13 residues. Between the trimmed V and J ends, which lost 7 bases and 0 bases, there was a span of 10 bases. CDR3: CASIRDNSYEQYF. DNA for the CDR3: TGTGCCAGCATCCGGGACAACTCCTACGAGCAGTACTTC.

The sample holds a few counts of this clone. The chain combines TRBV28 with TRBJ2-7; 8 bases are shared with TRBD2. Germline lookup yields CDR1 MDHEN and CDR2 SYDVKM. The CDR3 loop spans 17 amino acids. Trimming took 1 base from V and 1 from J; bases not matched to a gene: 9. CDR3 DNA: TGTGCCAGCAGTTTATTCAAAGGACTAGCCATTTCCTACGAGCAGTACTTC. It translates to CASSLFKGLAISYEQYF. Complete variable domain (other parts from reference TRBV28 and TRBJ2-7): DVKVTQSSRYLVKRTGEKVFLECVQDMDHENMFWYRQDPGLGLRLIYFSYDVKMKEKGDIPEGYSVSREKKERFSLILESASTNQTSMYLCASSLFKGLAISYEQYFGPGTRLTVT.

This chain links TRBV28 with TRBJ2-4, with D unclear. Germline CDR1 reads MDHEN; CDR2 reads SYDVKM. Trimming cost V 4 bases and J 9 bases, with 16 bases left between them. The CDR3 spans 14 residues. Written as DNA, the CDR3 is TGTGCCAGCAGTTCATCTATCCTCCGTGGCATTCAGTACTTC. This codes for CASSSSILRGIQYF.

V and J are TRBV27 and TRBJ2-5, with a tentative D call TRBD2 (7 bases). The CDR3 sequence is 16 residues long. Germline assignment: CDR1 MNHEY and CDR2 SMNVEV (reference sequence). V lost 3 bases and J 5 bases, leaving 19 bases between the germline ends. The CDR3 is CASSFRGGGIGETQYF. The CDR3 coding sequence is TGTGCCAGCAGTTTTCGCGGGGGCGGGATAGGCGAGACCCAGTACTTC.

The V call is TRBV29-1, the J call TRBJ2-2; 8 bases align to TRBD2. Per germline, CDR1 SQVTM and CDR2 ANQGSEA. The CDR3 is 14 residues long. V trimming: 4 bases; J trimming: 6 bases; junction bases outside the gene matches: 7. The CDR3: CSVAPGGAAGELFF. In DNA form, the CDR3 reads TGCAGCGTTGCCCCGGGGGGGGCTGCCGGGGAGCTGTTTTTT.

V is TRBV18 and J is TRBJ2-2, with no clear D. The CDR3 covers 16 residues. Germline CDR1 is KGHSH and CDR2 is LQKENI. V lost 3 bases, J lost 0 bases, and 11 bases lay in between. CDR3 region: CASSPVLVANTGELFF. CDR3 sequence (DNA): TGTGCCAGCTCACCGGTTCTAGTCGCGAACACCGGGGAGCTGTTTTTT.

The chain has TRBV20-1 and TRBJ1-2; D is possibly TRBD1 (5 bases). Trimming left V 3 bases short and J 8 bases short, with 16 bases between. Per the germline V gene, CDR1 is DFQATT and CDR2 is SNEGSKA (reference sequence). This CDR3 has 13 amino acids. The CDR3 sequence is CSASSGRESGYTF. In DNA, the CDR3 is TGCAGTGCTAGTTCAGGGCGCGAGAGCGGCTACACCTTC.

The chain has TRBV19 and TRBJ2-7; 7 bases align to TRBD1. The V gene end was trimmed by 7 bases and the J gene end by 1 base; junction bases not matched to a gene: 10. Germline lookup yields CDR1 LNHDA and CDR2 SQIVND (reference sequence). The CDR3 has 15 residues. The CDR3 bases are TGTGCCAGTACAAAGGGGGCGGAAGGATCCTACGAGCAGTACTTC. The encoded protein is CASTKGAEGSYEQYF.

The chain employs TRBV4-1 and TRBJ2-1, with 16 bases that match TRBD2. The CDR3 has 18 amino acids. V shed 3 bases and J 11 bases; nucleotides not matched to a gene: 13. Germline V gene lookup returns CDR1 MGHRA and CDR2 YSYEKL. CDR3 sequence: CASSQGLAGGPHFGKQFF. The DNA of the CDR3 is TGCGCCAGCAGCCAGGGACTAGCGGGAGGGCCCCATTTTGGTAAGCAGTTCTTC.

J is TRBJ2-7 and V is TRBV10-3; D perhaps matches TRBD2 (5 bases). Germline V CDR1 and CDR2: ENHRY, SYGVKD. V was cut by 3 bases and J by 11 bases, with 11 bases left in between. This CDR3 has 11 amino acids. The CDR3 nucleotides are TGTGCCATCAGTGACCTAGCAGCAAAGTACTTC. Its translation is CAISDLAAKYF.

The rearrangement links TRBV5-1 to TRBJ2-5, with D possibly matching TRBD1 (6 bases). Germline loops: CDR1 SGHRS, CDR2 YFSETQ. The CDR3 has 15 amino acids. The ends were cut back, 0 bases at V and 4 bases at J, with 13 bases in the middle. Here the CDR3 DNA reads TGCGCCAGCAGCTTGGGCCAGAAAGGGGGAGAGACCCAGTACTTC. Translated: CASSLGQKGGETQYF.

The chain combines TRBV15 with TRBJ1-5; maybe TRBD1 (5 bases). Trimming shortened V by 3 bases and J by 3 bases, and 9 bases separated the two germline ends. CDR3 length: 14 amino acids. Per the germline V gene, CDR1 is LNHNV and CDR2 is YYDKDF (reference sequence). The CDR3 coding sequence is TGTGCCACCAGCAGTAGACAGCCCAATCAGCCCCAGCATTTT. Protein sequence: CATSSRQPNQPQHF.

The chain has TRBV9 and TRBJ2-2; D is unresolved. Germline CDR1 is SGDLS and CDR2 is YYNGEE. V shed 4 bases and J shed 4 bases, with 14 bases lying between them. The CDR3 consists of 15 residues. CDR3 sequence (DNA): TGTGCCAGCAGCCCAACTCCCGCGTCCACCGGGGAGCTGTTTTTT. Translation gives CASSPTPASTGELFF.

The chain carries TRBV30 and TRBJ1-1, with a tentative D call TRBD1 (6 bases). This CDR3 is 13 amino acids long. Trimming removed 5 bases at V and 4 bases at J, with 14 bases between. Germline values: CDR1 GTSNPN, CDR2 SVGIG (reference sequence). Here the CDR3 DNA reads TGTGCCTGGGCGGCGGGGGCGGGCACTGAAGCTTTCTTT. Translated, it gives CAWAAGAGTEAFF. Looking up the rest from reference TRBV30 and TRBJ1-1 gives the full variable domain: SQTIHQWPATLVQPVGSPLSLECTVEGTSNPNLYWYRQAAGRGLQLLFYSVGIGQISSEVPQNLSASRPQDRQFILSSKKLLLSDSGFYLCAWAAGAGTEAFFGQGTRLTVV.

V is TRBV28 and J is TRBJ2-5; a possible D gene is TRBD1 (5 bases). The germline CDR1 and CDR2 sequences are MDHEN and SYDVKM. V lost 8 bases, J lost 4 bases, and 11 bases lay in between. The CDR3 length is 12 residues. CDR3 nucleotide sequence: TGTGCCAGCGAAAACAGGAGAGAGACCCAGTACTTC. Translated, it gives CASENRRETQYF.

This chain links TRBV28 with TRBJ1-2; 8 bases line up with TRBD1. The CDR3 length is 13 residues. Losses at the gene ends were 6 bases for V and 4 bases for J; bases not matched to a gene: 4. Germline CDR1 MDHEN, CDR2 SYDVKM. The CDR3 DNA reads TGTGCCAGCAGAACGACAGGGGTCTATGGCTACACCTTC. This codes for CASRTTGVYGYTF.

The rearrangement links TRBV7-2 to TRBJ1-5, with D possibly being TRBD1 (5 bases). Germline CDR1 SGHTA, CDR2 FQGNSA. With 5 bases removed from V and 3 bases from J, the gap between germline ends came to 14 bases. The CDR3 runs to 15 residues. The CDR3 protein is CASSPSSGFNQPQHF. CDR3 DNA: TGTGCCAGCAGCCCATCCTCAGGGTTCAATCAGCCCCAGCATTTT.

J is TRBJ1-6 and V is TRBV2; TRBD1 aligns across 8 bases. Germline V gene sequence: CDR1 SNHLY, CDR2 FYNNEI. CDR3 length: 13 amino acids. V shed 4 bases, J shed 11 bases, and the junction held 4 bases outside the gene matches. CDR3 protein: CASSGDRSPPLHF. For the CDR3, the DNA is TGTGCCAGCAGTGGGGACAGGAGTCCACCCCTCCACTTT.

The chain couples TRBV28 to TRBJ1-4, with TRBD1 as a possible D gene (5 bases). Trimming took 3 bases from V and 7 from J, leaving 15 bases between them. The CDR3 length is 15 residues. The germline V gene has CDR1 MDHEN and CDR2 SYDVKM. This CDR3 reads CASSFGGGEGEKLFF. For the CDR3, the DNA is TGTGCCAGCAGTTTCGGCGGAGGGGAAGGTGAAAAACTGTTTTTT.

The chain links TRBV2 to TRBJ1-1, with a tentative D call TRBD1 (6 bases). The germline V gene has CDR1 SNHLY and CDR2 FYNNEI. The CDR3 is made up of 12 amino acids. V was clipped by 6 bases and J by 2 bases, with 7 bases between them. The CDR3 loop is CASSGTNTEAFF. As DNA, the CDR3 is TGTGCCAGCAGCGGGACAAACACTGAAGCTTTCTTT.

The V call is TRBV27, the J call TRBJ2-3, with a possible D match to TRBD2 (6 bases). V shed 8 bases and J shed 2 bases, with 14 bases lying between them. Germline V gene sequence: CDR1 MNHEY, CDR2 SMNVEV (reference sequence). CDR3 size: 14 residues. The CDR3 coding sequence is TGTGCCAGCCGGGACTCTAAAATCACAGATACGCAGTATTTT. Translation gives CASRDSKITDTQYF.